The 26 T cell receptor beta chains given below trace back to one sample, sequenced in a study of blood T cell repertoires in COVID-19. The assay was immunoSEQ multiplex PCR, and TCRdb's table has in-frame clones only and misses some. Here the sample spans around 30,000 clones, around 77% being singletons. Material: peripheral blood. The receptor set was obtained from a human donor in a cohort sampled during active COVID-19.

This chain uses TRBV2 with TRBJ1-2, with a weak D call TRBD1 (5 bases). The V end lost 1 base, the J end lost 2 bases, and 8 bases lay between the germline ends. Germline V gene lookup returns CDR1 SNHLY and CDR2 FYNNEI. The CDR3 length is 14 residues. Written as DNA, the CDR3 is TGTGCCAGCAGTGAAGTTTCAGGGAACTATGGCTACACCTTC. The encoded protein is CASSEVSGNYGYTF.

The chain links TRBV9 to TRBJ2-1; 7 positions match TRBD1. This CDR3 has 14 amino acids. Germline V lookup: CDR1 SGDLS, CDR2 YYNGEE. The trim removed 4 bases at V and 0 bases at J, leaving 1 base unmatched. The DNA of the CDR3 is TGTGCCAGCAGCTGGACAGGCTCCTACAATGAGCAGTTCTTC. Protein: CASSWTGSYNEQFF.

The CDR3 coding sequence is TGTGCCAGCAGCTTAAGTATTAAGGTCTTTGGGACAGGGCCCAACGAGCAGTACTTC. Translation: CASSLSIKVFGTGPNEQYF. V and J are TRBV7-2 and TRBJ2-7, with 9 bases identical to TRBD1. This CDR3 has 19 residues. V dropped 2 bases and J dropped 5; count of bases not matched to a gene: 19. Germline V gene sequence: CDR1 SGHTA, CDR2 FQGNSA. Looking up the rest from reference TRBV7-2 and TRBJ2-7 gives the full variable domain: GAGVSQSPSNKVTEKGKDVELRCDPISGHTALYWYRQSLGQGLEFLIYFQGNSAPDKSGLPSDRFSAERTGGSVSTLTIQRTQQEDSAVYLCASSLSIKVFGTGPNEQYFGPGTRLTVT.

This chain uses TRBV6-2 or TRBV6-3 with TRBJ1-5, with a possible D match to TRBD1 (5 bases). This CDR3 is built from 14 residues. V lost 0 bases, J lost 7 bases, and 10 bases lay in between. The germline V gene has CDR1 MNHEY and CDR2 SVGEGT. CDR3 region: CASSYSEGRQPQHF. CDR3 DNA: TGTGCCAGCAGTTACTCTGAGGGGAGGCAGCCCCAGCATTTT.

The gene calls are TRBV4-1 and TRBJ2-7; 7 bases map to TRBD1. Germline V gene lookup returns CDR1 MGHRA and CDR2 YSYEKL. V gave up 6 bases and J gave up 1 base; unmatched junction bases: 3. The CDR3 length is 13 residues. CDR3 sequence (DNA): TGCGCCAGCAGGTCGACAGGGTCCTACGAGCAGTACTTC. Its protein is CASRSTGSYEQYF.

The genes are TRBV3-1 (or the pseudogene TRBV3-2) and TRBJ1-1, with TRBD1 as a possible D gene (6 bases). This CDR3 has 14 amino acids. V shed 7 bases and J shed 2 bases, with 14 bases lying between them. In germline, CDR1 is LGHDT, CDR2 YNNKEL (reference sequence). The CDR3, as DNA: TGTGCCAGCACTCTTCTGGGGGCCAACACTGAAGCTTTCTTT. Encoded protein: CASTLLGANTEAFF.

The chain has TRBV29-1 and TRBJ2-7; the D is unclear. The CDR3 length is 11 residues. Germline V CDR1 and CDR2: SQVTM, ANQGSEA. V was pared by 8 bases and J by 7 bases, with 15 bases between. Here the CDR3 DNA reads TGCAGCCCCCCCGGCGCGAGGGAGCAGTACTTC. Protein product: CSPPGAREQYF.

CDR3 sequence reads: CASSQGAGGPQHTQYF. In DNA, the CDR3 is TGTGCCAGCAGCCAAGGGGCCGGGGGTCCCCAACATACGCAGTATTTT. The rearrangement joins TRBV3-1 (or the pseudogene TRBV3-2) to TRBJ2-3, with D perhaps matching TRBD2 (6 bases). CDR1 is LGHDT and CDR2 is YNNKEL in the germline V gene (reference sequence). The CDR3 spans 16 residues. V was clipped by 1 base and J by 7 bases, with 18 bases between them.

This sequence joins TRBV30 and TRBJ2-2; the match to TRBD2 covers 10 bases. J was trimmed by 5 bases and V by 1 base; bases with no gene match: 7. Germline V gives CDR1 GTSNPN, CDR2 SVGIG (reference sequence). CDR3 size: 16 residues. The DNA of the CDR3 is TGTGCCTGGAGTGGCGCTAGCGGGAGTGGTACCGGGGAGCTGTTTTTT. Its protein is CAWSGASGSGTGELFF.

This chain uses TRBV28 with TRBJ2-7; 9 nucleotides line up with TRBD1. The CDR3 covers 15 residues. With 4 bases clipped from V and 6 bases from J, the junction kept 10 bases outside the gene matches. Germline assignment: CDR1 MDHEN and CDR2 SYDVKM. CDR3 sequence (DNA): TGTGCCAGCAGTTACCCGGACAGGGGCTTTTCCGAGCAGTACTTC. Its translation is CASSYPDRGFSEQYF.

The V call is TRBV5-1, the J call TRBJ2-2; 14 bases fit TRBD2. CDR3 length: 18 residues. Trimming took 4 bases from V and 6 from J; bases not matched to a gene: 11. Per germline, CDR1 SGHRS and CDR2 YFSETQ. The CDR3 loop is CASSIPGLAGEIPGELFF. DNA of the CDR3: TGCGCCAGCAGCATCCCGGGACTAGCGGGAGAAATTCCCGGGGAGCTGTTTTTT. The whole variable domain, filled in from reference TRBV5-1 and TRBJ2-2, reads KAGVTQTPRYLIKTRGQQVTLSCSPISGHRSVSWYQQTPGQGLQFLFEYFSETQRNKGNFPGRFSGRQFSNSRSEMNVSTLELGDSALYLCASSIPGLAGEIPGELFFGEGSRLTVL.

CDR3 sequence reads: CASSIDRWDRGLKTQYF. The CDR3 nucleotides read TGTGCCAGTAGTATAGACCGGTGGGACAGGGGGCTCAAGACCCAGTACTTC. The chain has TRBV19 and TRBJ2-5; 12 bases map to TRBD1. With 0 bases clipped from V and 6 bases from J, the junction kept 8 bases outside the gene matches. Germline assignment: CDR1 LNHDA and CDR2 SQIVND (reference sequence). The CDR3 has 17 amino acids.

This chain joins TRBV9 and TRBJ2-1; a possible D gene is TRBD1 (7 bases). V lost 4 bases to trimming and J lost 5 bases, with 19 bases between them. The CDR3 has 16 amino acids. Germline-derived CDR1 and CDR2 are SGDLS and YYNGEE. The CDR3 DNA is TGTGCCAGCAGCCCTTCAGGGGGGCATCCGGACAATGAGCAGTTCTTC. It translates to CASSPSGGHPDNEQFF.

The DNA of the CDR3 is TGCAGCATAGGAGGGCAGGCCGCCTACGAGCAGTACTTC. Translated: CSIGGQAAYEQYF. The J gene is TRBJ2-7, the V gene TRBV29-1, with D maybe TRBD2 (6 bases). The CDR3 is 13 amino acids. Deletions cut 8 bases from V and 2 bases from J, with 16 bases between. CDR1 and CDR2 from the germline V gene are SQVTM and ANQGSEA.

J is TRBJ2-7 and V is TRBV18; possibly TRBD2 for D (6 bases). Germline CDR1 KGHSH, CDR2 LQKENI. The V gene lost 3 bases and the J gene lost 5 bases, with 11 bases spanning the gap. There are 13 residues in the CDR3. The CDR3 DNA is TGTGCCAGCTCACCCGGCGGGGTCGACGAGCAGTACTTC. Protein: CASSPGGVDEQYF.

The chain is built from TRBV5-1 and TRBJ2-2; 11 nucleotides match TRBD2. V shed 3 bases and J 1 base; nucleotides not matched to a gene: 2. Germline CDR1 and CDR2: SGHRS and YFSETQ. The CDR3 covers 16 residues. The CDR3 loop reads CASSWTSGLNTGELFF. CDR3 DNA sequence: TGCGCCAGCAGCTGGACTAGCGGGTTGAACACCGGGGAGCTGTTTTTT. The full variable domain, with the rest looked up from reference TRBV5-1 and TRBJ2-2, is KAGVTQTPRYLIKTRGQQVTLSCSPISGHRSVSWYQQTPGQGLQFLFEYFSETQRNKGNFPGRFSGRQFSNSRSEMNVSTLELGDSALYLCASSWTSGLNTGELFFGEGSRLTVL.

This chain uses TRBV11-2 with TRBJ2-1; D gene unclear. V was cut by 8 bases and J by 3 bases, with 5 bases left in between. The CDR3 has 11 amino acids. Germline lookup yields CDR1 SGHAT and CDR2 FQNNGV. In DNA form, the CDR3 reads TGTGCCAGCGGCCGCTACAATGAGCAGTTCTTC. Its translation is CASGRYNEQFF.

The V call is TRBV14, the J call TRBJ2-1; 8 nucleotides line up with TRBD2. Germline lookup yields CDR1 SGHDN and CDR2 FVKESK. This CDR3 is 17 amino acids long. With V trimmed by 2 bases and J by 4 bases, 10 bases remained unmatched. CDR3 residues: CASSQRPGGRGYNEQFF. DNA for the CDR3: TGTGCCAGCAGCCAACGACCGGGGGGGAGAGGTTACAATGAGCAGTTCTTC.

The rearrangement joins TRBV2 to TRBJ1-6, with TRBD1 matching over 7 bases. Germline V CDR1 and CDR2: SNHLY, FYNNEI. J gave up 10 bases and V 6 bases, and 6 bases lay outside the gene matches. The CDR3 totals 13 residues. In DNA form, the CDR3 reads TGTGCCAGCAGGGGGGACAGAGGATCACCCCTCCACTTT. It yields the protein CASRGDRGSPLHF.

V is TRBV15 and J is TRBJ1-2, with 8 bases lining up with TRBD1. Per the germline V gene, CDR1 is LNHNV and CDR2 is YYDKDF (reference sequence). V dropped 3 bases and J dropped 5; count of bases not matched to a gene: 2. The CDR3 covers 13 residues. In DNA, the CDR3 is TGTGCCACCAGCAGGTACAGGGGGTATGGCTACACCTTC. Its translation: CATSRYRGYGYTF.

This chain uses TRBV25-1 with TRBJ1-5; D perhaps matches TRBD1 (6 bases). The CDR3 length is 14 residues. V shed 6 bases and J shed 14 bases, with 23 bases lying between them. CDR1 is MGHDK and CDR2 is SYGVNS in the germline V gene. The CDR3: CASRGRGHGLSEHF. The CDR3 DNA reads as TGTGCCAGCAGGGGAAGGGGACACGGGCTTTCCGAGCATTTT.

The table lists this clone with a few counts. The chain's CDR3 is CSASSQGNTEAFF. The CDR3 DNA reads TGCAGTGCTAGTAGTCAGGGGAACACTGAAGCTTTCTTT. The chain has TRBV20-1 and TRBJ1-1; perhaps TRBD1 as D (5 bases). The CDR3 totals 13 residues. V lost 3 bases to trimming and J lost 1 base, with 9 bases between them. Germline CDR1 reads DFQATT; CDR2 reads SNEGSKA (reference sequence).

The chain couples TRBV11-3 to TRBJ2-7, with TRBD2 identical over 9 bases. CDR1 is SGHNT and CDR2 is YENEEA in the germline V gene. CDR3 length: 15 amino acids. Losses at the gene ends were 1 base for V and 0 bases for J; bases not matched to a gene: 1. CDR3 amino acids: CASSLGSGSSYEQYF. In DNA, the CDR3 is TGTGCCAGCAGCTTAGGTAGCGGGAGCTCCTACGAGCAGTACTTC.

V and J are TRBV2 and TRBJ1-6; D possibly corresponds to TRBD1 (6 bases). This CDR3 is built from 13 residues. Germline V CDR1 and CDR2: SNHLY, FYNNEI. The germline V and J ends were trimmed by 8 bases and 5 bases, with 10 bases remaining between them. The CDR3 DNA is TGTGCCAGCGGGACACGTAATAATTCACCCCTCCACTTT. Translated: CASGTRNNSPLHF.

This chain joins TRBV28 and TRBJ2-3, with D tentatively TRBD2 (6 bases). Germline loops: CDR1 MDHEN, CDR2 SYDVKM. V gave up 3 bases and J gave up 8 bases, with 15 bases separating them. This CDR3 contains 14 residues. The chain's CDR3 is CASSFAAGKGTQYF. DNA of the CDR3: TGTGCCAGCAGTTTCGCGGCGGGAAAAGGTACGCAGTATTTT.

This chain links TRBV10-3 with TRBJ1-6; D unresolved. Deletions cut 8 bases from V and 10 bases from J, with 15 bases between. The CDR3 covers 13 residues. Germline V gene data show CDR1 as ENHRY and CDR2 as SYGVKD. The CDR3 sequence is CAIGEEVHSPLHF. The CDR3 DNA reads as TGTGCCATCGGGGAGGAGGTCCACTCACCCCTCCACTTT.